The clone carrying this TCR beta chain was observed a handful of times. Trimming cost V 8 bases and J 3 bases; bases outside gene matches: 15. The CDR3 loop spans 16 amino acids. This entry is derived from a study of early T cells in non-severe SARS-CoV-2 infection. MiXCR, applied by TCRdb to the 5' RACE reads, yields one record per CDR3 protein. The data hold tens of thousands of distinct CDR3 sequences, with around 5.2% observed a single time. The sequence derives from an adult who was a healthcare worker with PCR-confirmed SARS-CoV-2 infection or an uninfected control (not recorded which). The chain carries TRBV12-3 or TRBV12-4 and TRBJ1-2; TRBD1 agrees at 7 bases. The sample taken for sequencing was whole blood. Here the CDR3 DNA reads TGTGCCAGCGGCTCCCTCCGGGACAGATCCGACTATGGCTACACCTTC. Protein product: CASGSLRDRSDYGYTF.